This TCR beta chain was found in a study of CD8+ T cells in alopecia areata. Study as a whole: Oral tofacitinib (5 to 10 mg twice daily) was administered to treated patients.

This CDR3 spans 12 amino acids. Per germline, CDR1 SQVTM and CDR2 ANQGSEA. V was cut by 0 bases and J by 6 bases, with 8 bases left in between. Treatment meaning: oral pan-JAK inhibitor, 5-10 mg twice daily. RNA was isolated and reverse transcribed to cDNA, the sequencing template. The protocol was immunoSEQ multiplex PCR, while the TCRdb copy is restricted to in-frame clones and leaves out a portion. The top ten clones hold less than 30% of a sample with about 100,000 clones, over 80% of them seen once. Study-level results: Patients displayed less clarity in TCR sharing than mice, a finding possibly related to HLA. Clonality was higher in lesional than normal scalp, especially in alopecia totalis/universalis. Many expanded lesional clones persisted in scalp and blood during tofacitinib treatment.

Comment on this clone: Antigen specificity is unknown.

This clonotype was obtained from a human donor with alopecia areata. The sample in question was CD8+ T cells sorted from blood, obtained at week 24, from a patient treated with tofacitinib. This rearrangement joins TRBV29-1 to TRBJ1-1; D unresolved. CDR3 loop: CSVEEGGPEAFF. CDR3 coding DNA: TGCAGCGTTGAAGAAGGTGGGCCTGAAGCTTTCTTT.